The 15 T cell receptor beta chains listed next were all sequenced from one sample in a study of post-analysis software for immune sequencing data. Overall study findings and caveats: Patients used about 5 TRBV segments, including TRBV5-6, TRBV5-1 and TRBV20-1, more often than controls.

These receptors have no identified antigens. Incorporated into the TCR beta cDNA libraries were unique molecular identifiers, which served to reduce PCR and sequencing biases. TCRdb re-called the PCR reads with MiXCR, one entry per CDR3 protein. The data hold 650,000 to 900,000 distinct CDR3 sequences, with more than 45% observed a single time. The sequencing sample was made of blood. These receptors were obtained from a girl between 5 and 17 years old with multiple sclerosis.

CDR3 amino acids: CASSFRDRGKIYEQYF. The CDR3 DNA reads as TGTGCCAGCAGCTTCAGGGACAGGGGGAAAATCTACGAGCAGTACTTC. This rearrangement joins TRBV7-2 to TRBJ2-7; 11 bases map to TRBD1. Trimming removed 3 bases from V and 3 bases from J; junction bases left unmatched: 7. The CDR3 has 16 amino acids. CDR1 and CDR2 from the germline V gene are SGHTA and FQGNSA.

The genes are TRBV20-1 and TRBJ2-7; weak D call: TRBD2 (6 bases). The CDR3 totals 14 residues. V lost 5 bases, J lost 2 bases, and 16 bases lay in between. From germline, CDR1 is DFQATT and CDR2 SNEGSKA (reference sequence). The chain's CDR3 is CSAGTPGAPYEQYF. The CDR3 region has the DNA TGCAGTGCTGGGACTCCCGGGGCCCCCTACGAGCAGTACTTC.

CDR3 nucleotides: TGTGCCAGCAGTGAAAAGGCGATGGACAGGAGGGAGTACTTC. This codes for CASSEKAMDRREYF. The chain combines TRBV25-1 with TRBJ2-5; a possible D gene is TRBD1 (7 bases). This CDR3 is built from 14 residues. Deletions cut 2 bases from V and 12 bases from J, with 19 bases between. The germline CDR1 and CDR2 sequences are MGHDK and SYGVNS.

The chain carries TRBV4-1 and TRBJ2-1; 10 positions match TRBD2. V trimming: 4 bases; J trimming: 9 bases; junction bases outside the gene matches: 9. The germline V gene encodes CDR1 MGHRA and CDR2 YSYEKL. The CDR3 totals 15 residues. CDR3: CASSPEREGLSEQFF. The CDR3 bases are TGCGCCAGCAGCCCAGAGCGGGAGGGCCTTAGTGAGCAGTTCTTC.

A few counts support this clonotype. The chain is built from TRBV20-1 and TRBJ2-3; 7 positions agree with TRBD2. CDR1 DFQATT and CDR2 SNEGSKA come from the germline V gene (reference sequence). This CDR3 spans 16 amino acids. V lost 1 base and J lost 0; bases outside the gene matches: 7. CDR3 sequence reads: CSARGGNSGSTDTQYF. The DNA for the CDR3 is TGCAGTGCTAGAGGGGGTAATAGCGGGAGCACAGATACGCAGTATTTT.

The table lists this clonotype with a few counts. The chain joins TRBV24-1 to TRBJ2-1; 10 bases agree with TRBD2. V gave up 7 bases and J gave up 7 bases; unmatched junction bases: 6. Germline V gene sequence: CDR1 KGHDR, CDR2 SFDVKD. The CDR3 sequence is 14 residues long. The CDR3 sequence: CATSLAGVLNEQFF. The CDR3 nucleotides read TGTGCCACCAGCCTAGCGGGAGTGCTAAATGAGCAGTTCTTC.

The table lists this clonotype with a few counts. CDR3 coding DNA: TGTGCCAGCAGCTTAGATGGCGTTAACTATGGCTACACCTTC. Residues: CASSLDGVNYGYTF. The chain combines TRBV7-2 with TRBJ1-2; D is uncertain. The V and J ends lost 1 base and 1 base respectively, with 7 bases between them. Germline assignment: CDR1 SGHTA and CDR2 FQGNSA. There are 14 residues in the CDR3.

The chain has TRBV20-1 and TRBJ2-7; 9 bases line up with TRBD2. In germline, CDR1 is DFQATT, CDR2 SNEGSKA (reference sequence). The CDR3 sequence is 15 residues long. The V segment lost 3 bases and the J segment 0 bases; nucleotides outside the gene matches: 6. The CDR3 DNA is TGCAGTGCTAGTGAAGCTAGCGGGGTCTCCTACGAGCAGTACTTC. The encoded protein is CSASEASGVSYEQYF.

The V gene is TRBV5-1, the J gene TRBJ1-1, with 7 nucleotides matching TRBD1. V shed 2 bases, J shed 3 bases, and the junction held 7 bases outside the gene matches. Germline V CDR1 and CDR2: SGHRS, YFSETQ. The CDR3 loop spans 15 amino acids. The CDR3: CASSLEQGIDTEAFF. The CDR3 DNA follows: TGCGCCAGCAGCTTAGAACAGGGGATAGACACTGAAGCTTTCTTT.

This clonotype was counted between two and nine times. In DNA, the CDR3 is TGTGCCAGCTCTAAGGGGGGATATGGCTACACCTTC. It specifies CASSKGGYGYTF. J is TRBJ1-2 and V is TRBV6-6, with D perhaps TRBD1 (6 bases). V lost 8 bases and J lost 5, with 12 bases in between. The CDR3 sequence is 12 residues long. Germline V gene data show CDR1 as MNHNY and CDR2 as SVGAGI (reference sequence).

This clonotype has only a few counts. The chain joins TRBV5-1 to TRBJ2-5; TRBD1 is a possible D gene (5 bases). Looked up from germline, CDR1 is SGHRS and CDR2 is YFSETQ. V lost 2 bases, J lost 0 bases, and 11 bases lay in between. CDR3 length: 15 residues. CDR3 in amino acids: CASSLFPGNQETQYF. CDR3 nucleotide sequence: TGCGCCAGCAGCTTATTCCCAGGGAACCAAGAGACCCAGTACTTC. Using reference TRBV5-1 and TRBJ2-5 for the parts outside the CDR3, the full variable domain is KAGVTQTPRYLIKTRGQQVTLSCSPISGHRSVSWYQQTPGQGLQFLFEYFSETQRNKGNFPGRFSGRQFSNSRSEMNVSTLELGDSALYLCASSLFPGNQETQYFGPGTRLLVL.

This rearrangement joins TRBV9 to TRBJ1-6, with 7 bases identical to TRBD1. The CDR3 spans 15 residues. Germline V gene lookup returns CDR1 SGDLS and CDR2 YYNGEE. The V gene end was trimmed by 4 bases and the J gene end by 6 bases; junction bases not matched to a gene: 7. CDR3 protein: CASSSKTGSNSPLHF. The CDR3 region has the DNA TGTGCCAGCAGCTCTAAGACAGGGAGTAATTCACCCCTCCACTTT.

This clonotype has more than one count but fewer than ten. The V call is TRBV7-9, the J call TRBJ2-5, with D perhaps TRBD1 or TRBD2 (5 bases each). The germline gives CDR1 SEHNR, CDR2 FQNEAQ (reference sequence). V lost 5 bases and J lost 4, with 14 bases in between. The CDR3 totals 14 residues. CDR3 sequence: CASSQRGTGETQYF. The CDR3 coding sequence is TGTGCCAGCAGCCAACGTGGGACGGGAGAGACCCAGTACTTC.

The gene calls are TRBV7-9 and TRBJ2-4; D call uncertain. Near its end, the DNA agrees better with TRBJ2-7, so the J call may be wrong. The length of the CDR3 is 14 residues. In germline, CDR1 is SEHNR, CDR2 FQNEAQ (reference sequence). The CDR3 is CASSFREVPYEQYF. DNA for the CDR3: TGTGCCAGCAGCTTCCGTGAAGTTCCTTACGAGCAGTACTTC.

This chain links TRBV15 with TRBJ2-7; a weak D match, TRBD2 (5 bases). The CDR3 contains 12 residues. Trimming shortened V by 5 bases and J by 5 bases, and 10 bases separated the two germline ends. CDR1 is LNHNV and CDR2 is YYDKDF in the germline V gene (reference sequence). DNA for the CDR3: TGTGCCACCAGCCCTCCGGGGAACGAGCAGTACTTC. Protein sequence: CATSPPGNEQYF.